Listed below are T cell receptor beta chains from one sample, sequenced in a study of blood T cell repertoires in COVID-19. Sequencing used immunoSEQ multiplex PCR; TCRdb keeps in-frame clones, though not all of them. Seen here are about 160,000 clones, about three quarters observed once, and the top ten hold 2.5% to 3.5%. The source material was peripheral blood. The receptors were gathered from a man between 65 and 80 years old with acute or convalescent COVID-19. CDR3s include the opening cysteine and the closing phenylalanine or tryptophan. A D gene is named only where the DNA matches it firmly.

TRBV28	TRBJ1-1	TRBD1	CASSFGDREEAEAFF
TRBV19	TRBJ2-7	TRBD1	CASSHRGSYEQYF
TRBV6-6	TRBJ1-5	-	CASRRTWEANQPQHF
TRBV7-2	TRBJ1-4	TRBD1	CASSLGGRQGWEKLFF
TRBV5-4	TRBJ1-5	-	CASSQEPIQPQHF
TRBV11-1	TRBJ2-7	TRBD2	CASSLGGGSYEQYF
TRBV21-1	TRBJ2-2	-	CASSKGPNDRANTGELFF
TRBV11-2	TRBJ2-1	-	CASSLSPYNEQFF
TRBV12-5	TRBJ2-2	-	CASGSQGYTGELFF
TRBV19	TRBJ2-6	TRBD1	CASSSPPGTGRSGANVLTF
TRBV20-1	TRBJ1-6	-	CSASFGSSYNSPLHF
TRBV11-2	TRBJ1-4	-	CASSLVPGGKREKLFF
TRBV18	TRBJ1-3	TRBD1	CASSAQQGQGPSSGNTIYF
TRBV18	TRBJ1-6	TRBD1	CASEAGQANSPLHF
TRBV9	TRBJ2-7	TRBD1	CASSATAGTVTYEQYF
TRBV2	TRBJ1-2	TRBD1	CASSVQGRYGYTF
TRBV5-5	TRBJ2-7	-	CASSLGLSFGEQYF
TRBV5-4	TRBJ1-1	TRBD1	CASSRGGTVNTEAFF
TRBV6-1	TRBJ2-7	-	CASSELLSYEQYF
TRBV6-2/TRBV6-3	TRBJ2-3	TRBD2	CASSYEYAGGYTDTQYF
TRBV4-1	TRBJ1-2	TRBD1	CASSQVGTGGNYGYTF
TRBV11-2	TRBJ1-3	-	CASSEDSRSGNTIYF
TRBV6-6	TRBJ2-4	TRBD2	CASSPPVTGGTTLAKNIQYF